This T cell receptor beta chain appears in the sequencing data of a study of shared clonotypes between healthy human individuals. Notes on this clone: The same CDR3 also results from other DNA sequences found in this sample.

Assay: immunoSEQ multiplex PCR; the TCRdb copy retains only in-frame clones and omits some. This table has roughly 1,000,000 clones, more than 75% appearing once. The CDR3 has 15 residues. J lost 2 bases, V lost 1 base, and 3 bases had no gene match. Germline lookup yields CDR1 SGHVS and CDR2 FQNEAQ. This chain joins TRBV7-8 and TRBJ2-5; 8 nucleotides align to TRBD1. Sequencing was done on a sample of memory CD4+ T cells from PBMCs. Documented subset: CD45RA-negative fraction. The receptor was derived from a young man in good health. Some clones in this sample may be carry-over from other donors' samples. The CDR3 here is CASSLGTGRQETQYF. CDR3 DNA sequence: TGTGCCAGCAGCTTAGGGACAGGGCGGCAAGAGACCCAGTACTTC.